Following are 2 T cell receptor beta chains from one sample sequenced in a study of control samples from healthy donors and cancer patients. TCRdb's table, derived via immunoSEQ multiplex PCR, lists solely in-frame clones and lacks some. The sample holds around 81,000 clones, roughly 93% seen once. The sample comprised blood. Every receptor here comes from a young woman in good health.

The V gene is TRBV29-1, the J gene TRBJ1-3; D remains unclear. This CDR3 comprises 13 residues. Trimming cost V 5 bases and J 0 bases, with 8 bases left between them. Germline CDR1 reads SQVTM; CDR2 reads ANQGSEA. CDR3 sequence: CSVKGSSGNTIYF. DNA of the CDR3: TGCAGCGTTAAAGGGAGCTCTGGAAACACCATATATTTT.

This chain links TRBV28 with TRBJ2-7; a possible D gene is TRBD1 (8 bases). Germline CDR1 is MDHEN and CDR2 is SYDVKM. CDR3 size: 15 residues. The ends were cut back, 4 bases at V and 6 bases at J, with 19 bases in the middle. This chain's CDR3 is CASSSRRTGRGEQYF. Here the CDR3 DNA reads TGTGCCAGCAGTTCGAGAAGGACAGGGAGGGGCGAGCAGTACTTC.